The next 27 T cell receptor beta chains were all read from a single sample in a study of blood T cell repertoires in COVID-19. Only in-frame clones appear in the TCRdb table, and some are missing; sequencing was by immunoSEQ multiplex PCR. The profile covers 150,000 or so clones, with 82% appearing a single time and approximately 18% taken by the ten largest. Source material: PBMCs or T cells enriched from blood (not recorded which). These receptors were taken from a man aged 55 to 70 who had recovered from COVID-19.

The CDR3 reads CASSRENRGITKNIQYF. CDR3 DNA: TGTGCCAGCAGCCGCGAGAACCGGGGGATCACCAAAAACATTCAGTACTTC. The chain combines TRBV13 with TRBJ2-4, with a possible D match to TRBD2 (6 bases). V gave up 5 bases and J gave up 2 bases, with 19 bases separating them. CDR3 length: 17 amino acids. The germline CDR1 and CDR2 sequences are PRHDT and FYEKMQ (reference sequence).

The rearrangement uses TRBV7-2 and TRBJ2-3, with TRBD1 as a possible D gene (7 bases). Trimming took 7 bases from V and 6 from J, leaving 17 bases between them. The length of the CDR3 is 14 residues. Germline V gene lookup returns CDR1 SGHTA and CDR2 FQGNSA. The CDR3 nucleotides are TGTGCCAGCAACCCGCAGGGGGGCGGGGATACGCAGTATTTT. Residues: CASNPQGGGDTQYF. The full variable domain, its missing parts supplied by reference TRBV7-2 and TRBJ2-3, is GAGVSQSPSNKVTEKGKDVELRCDPISGHTALYWYRQSLGQGLEFLIYFQGNSAPDKSGLPSDRFSAERTGGSVSTLTIQRTQQEDSAVYLCASNPQGGGDTQYFGPGTRLTVL.

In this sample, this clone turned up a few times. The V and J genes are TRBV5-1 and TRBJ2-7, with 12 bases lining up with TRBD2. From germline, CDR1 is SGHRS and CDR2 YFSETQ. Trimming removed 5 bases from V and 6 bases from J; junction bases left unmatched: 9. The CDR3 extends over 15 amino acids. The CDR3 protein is CASRTSGSPGSEQYF. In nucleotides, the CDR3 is TGCGCCAGCAGGACTAGCGGGAGTCCTGGGTCCGAGCAGTACTTC.

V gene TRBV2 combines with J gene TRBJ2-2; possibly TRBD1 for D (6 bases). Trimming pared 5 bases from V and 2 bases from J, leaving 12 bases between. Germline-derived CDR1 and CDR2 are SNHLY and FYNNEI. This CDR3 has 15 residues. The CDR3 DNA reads TGTGCCAGCAGTCAACAGGGATCTAACACCGGGGAGCTGTTTTTT. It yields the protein CASSQQGSNTGELFF.

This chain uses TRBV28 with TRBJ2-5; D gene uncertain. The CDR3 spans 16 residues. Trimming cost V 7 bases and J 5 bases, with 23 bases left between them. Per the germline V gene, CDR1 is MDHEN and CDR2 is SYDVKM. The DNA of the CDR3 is TGTGCCAGCACCAGACGTCTTGGCACAGTCCGGGAGACCCAGTACTTC. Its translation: CASTRRLGTVRETQYF.

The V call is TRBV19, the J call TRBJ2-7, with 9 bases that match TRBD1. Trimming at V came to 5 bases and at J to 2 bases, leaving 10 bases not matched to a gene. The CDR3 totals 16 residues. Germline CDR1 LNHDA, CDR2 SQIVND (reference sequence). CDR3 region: CASSVPKGQGTYEQYF. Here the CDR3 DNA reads TGTGCCAGTAGTGTCCCCAAGGGACAGGGCACCTACGAGCAGTACTTC. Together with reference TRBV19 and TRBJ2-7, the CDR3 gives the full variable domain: DGGITQSPKYLFRKEGQNVTLSCEQNLNHDAMYWYRQDPGQGLRLIYYSQIVNDFQKGDIAEGYSVSREKKESFPLTVTSAQKNPTAFYLCASSVPKGQGTYEQYFGPGTRLTVT.

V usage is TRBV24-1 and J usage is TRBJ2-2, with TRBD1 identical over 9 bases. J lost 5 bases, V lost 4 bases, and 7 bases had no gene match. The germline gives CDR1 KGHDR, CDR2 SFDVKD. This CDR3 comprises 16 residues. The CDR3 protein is CATSEAGTGRTGELFF. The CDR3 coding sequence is TGTGCCACCAGTGAGGCCGGGACAGGGCGGACCGGGGAGCTGTTTTTT.

The CDR3 DNA is TGTGCCAGCAGCTTGGGGAGCGGGCCCCAGCATTTT. Protein: CASSLGSGPQHF. The chain uses TRBV5-4 and TRBJ1-5; D not certain. V lost 0 bases and J 9 bases, leaving 7 bases between the germline ends. The CDR3 extends over 12 amino acids. Germline CDR1 reads SGHNT; CDR2 reads YYREEE (reference sequence).

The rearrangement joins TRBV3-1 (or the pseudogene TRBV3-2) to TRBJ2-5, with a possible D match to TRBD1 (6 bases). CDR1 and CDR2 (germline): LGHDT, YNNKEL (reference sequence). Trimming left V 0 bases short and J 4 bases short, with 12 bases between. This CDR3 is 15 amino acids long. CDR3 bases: TGTGCCAGCAGCCAAGATCCGGCAGGGGTAGAGACCCAGTACTTC. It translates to CASSQDPAGVETQYF.

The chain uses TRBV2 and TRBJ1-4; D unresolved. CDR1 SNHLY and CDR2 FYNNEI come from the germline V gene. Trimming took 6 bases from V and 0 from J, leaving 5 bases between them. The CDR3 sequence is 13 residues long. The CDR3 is CASRYSTNEKLFF. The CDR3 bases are TGTGCCAGCAGATACTCAACTAATGAAAAACTGTTTTTT.

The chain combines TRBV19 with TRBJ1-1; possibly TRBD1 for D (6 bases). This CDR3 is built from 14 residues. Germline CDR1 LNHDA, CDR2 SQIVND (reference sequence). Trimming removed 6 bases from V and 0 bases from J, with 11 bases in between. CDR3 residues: CASRSGGVNTEAFF. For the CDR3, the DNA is TGTGCCAGTAGGTCGGGGGGCGTGAACACTGAAGCTTTCTTT.

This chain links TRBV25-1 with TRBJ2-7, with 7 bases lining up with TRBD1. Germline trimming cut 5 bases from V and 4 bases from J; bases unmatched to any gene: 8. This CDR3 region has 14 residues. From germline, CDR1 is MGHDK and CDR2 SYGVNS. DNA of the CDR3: TGTGCCAGCAGTCCAAGGGACAGACTTTACGAGCAGTACTTC. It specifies CASSPRDRLYEQYF.

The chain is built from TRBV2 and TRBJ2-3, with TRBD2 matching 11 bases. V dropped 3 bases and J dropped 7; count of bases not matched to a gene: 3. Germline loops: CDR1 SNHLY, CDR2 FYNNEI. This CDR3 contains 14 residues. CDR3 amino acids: CASSEGTSGYTQYF. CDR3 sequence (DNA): TGTGCCAGCAGTGAGGGGACTAGCGGCTATACGCAGTATTTT.

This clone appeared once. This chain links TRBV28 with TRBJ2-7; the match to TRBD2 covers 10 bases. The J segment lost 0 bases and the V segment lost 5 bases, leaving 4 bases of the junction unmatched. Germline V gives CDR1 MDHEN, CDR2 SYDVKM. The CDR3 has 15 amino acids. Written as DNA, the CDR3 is TGTGCCAGCAGTCGGACTAGCGGAAGCTCCTACGAGCAGTACTTC. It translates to CASSRTSGSSYEQYF.

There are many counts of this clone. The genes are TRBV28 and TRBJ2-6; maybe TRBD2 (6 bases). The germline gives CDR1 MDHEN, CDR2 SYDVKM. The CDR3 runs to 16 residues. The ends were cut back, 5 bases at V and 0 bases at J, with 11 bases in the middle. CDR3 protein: CASSPWRDSGANVLTF. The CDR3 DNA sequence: TGTGCCAGCAGTCCCTGGCGGGACTCTGGGGCCAACGTCCTGACTTTC.

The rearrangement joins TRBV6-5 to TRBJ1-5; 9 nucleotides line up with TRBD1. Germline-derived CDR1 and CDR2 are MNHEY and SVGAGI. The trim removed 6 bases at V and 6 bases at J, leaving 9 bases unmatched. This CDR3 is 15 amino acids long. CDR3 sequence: CASRGAGQGGQPQHF. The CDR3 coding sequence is TGTGCCAGCAGAGGTGCGGGACAGGGAGGTCAGCCCCAGCATTTT.

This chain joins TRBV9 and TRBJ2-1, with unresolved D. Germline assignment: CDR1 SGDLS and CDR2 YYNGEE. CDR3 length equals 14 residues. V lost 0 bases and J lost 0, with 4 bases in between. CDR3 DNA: TGTGCCAGCAGCGTAGAAGCCTCCTACAATGAGCAGTTCTTC. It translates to CASSVEASYNEQFF.

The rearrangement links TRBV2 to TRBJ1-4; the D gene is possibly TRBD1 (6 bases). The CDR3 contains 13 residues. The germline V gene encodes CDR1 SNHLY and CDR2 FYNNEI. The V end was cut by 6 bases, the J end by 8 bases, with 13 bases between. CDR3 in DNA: TGTGCCAGCAGCGGAGGACAGAGGGAAAAACTGTTTTTT. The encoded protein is CASSGGQREKLFF.

The CDR3 protein is CASRGFGGRPSEQYF. The CDR3 nucleotides are TGTGCCAGCAGAGGATTTGGCGGGAGGCCCTCCGAGCAGTACTTC. J is TRBJ2-7 and V is TRBV27; TRBD2 agrees at 8 bases. The CDR3 loop spans 15 amino acids. The germline V gene has CDR1 MNHEY and CDR2 SMNVEV (reference sequence). Trimming cost V 6 bases and J 6 bases; bases outside gene matches: 13.

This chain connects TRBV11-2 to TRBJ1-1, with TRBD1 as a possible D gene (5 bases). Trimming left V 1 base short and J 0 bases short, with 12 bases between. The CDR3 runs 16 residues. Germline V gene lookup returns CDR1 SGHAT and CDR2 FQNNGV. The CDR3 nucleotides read TGTGCCAGCAGCTTAGTGAAGGGGCGCATGAACACTGAAGCTTTCTTT. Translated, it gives CASSLVKGRMNTEAFF.

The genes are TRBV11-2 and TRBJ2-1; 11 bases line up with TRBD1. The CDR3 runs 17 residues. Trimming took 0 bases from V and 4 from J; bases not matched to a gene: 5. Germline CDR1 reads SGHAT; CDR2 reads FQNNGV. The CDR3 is CASSLDWGTGGYNEQFF. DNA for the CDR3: TGTGCCAGCAGCTTAGATTGGGGGACAGGGGGGTACAATGAGCAGTTCTTC. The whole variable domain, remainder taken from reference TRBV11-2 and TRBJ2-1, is EAGVAQSPRYKIIEKRQSVAFWCNPISGHATLYWYQQILGQGPKLLIQFQNNGVVDDSQLPKDRFSAERLKGVDSTLKIQPAKLEDSAVYLCASSLDWGTGGYNEQFFGPGTRLTVL.

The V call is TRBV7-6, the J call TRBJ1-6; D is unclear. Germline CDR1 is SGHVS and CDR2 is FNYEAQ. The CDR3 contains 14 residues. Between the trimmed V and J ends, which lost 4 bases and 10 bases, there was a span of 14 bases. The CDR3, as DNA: TGTGCCAGCAGCTCTGCGAACCCGGGATCACCCCTCCACTTT. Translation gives CASSSANPGSPLHF.

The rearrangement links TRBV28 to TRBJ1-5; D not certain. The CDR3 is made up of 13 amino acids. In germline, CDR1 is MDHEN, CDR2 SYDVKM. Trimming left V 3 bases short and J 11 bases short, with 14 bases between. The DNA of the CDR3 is TGTGCCAGCAGTTTGATGCGGATCGGGACCCAGCATTTT. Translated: CASSLMRIGTQHF.

The CDR3 coding sequence is TGTGCCAGTGAGGCATTAGCGGGGGGGCCAAATACGCAGTATTTT. Protein product: CASEALAGGPNTQYF. This chain uses TRBV19 with TRBJ2-3; 11 bases align to TRBD2. The ends lost 8 bases at V and 7 bases at J; junction bases unmatched: 11. This CDR3 has 15 residues. Germline CDR1 reads LNHDA; CDR2 reads SQIVND (reference sequence).

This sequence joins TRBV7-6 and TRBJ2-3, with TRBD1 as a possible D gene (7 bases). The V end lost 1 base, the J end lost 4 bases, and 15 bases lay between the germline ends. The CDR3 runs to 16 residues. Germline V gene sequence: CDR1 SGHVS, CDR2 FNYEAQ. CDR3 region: CASSLVPGGMADTQYF. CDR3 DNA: TGTGCCAGCAGCTTAGTACCAGGGGGGATGGCAGATACGCAGTATTTT.

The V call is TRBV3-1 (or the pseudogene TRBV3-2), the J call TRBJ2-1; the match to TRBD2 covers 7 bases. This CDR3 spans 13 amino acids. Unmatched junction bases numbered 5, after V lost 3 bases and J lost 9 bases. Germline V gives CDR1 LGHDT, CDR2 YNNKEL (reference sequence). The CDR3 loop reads CASSHGGRAEQFF. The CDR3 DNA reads TGTGCCAGCAGCCATGGGGGGAGGGCTGAGCAGTTCTTC.

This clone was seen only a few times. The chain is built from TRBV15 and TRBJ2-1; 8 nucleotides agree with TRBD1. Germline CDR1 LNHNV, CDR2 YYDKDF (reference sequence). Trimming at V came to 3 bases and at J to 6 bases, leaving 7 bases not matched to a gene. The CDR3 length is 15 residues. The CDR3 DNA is TGTGCCACCAGCAGGGACAGGGATGCGGTCAATGAGCAGTTCTTC. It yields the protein CATSRDRDAVNEQFF.